This T cell receptor beta chain was profiled in a study of CD8 T cells in ankylosing spondylitis. General study points: Disease-linked clones bore a CD8+ phenotype, appearing relatively rarely in peripheral blood. Matched ankylosing spondylitis synovial fluid reportedly showed significant enrichment of disease-linked clones.

Construction of TCR beta libraries was performed using quantitative 5'-RACE with molecular barcodes. TCRdb reprocessed the 5' RACE reads with MiXCR, giving one entry per CDR3 protein. The sample includes 150,000 to 250,000 distinct CDR3 sequences, 13% of them seen just once. Points on this clonotype: What it binds is unknown.

Input material: blood, either unsorted or a sorted T cell fraction (not recorded which). The TCR comes from a male donor with ankylosing spondylitis or in good health (not recorded which).

The CDR3 DNA sequence: TGTGCCAGCAGCGTGACTAGTTCCCACGAGCAGTACTTC. As protein: CASSVTSSHEQYF. This rearrangement joins TRBV7-9 to TRBJ2-7; D is perhaps TRBD2 (6 bases). The CDR3 sequence is 13 residues long. Trimming removed 5 bases from V and 5 bases from J, with 13 bases in between. Germline V gene sequence: CDR1 SEHNR, CDR2 FQNEAQ (reference sequence).